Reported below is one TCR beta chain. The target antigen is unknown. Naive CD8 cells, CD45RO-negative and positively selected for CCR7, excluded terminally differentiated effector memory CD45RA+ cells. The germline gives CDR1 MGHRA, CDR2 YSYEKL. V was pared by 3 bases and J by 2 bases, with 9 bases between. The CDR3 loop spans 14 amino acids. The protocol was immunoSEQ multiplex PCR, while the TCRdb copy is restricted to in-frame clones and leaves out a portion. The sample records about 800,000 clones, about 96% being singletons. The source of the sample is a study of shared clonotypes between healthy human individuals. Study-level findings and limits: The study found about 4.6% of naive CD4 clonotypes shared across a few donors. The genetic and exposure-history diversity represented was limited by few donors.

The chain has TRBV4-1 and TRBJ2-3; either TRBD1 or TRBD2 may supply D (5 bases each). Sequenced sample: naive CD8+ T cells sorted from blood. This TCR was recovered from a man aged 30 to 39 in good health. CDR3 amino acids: CASSHRDLTDTQYF. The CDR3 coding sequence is TGCGCCAGCAGCCACCGGGACCTCACAGATACGCAGTATTTT.